A single sample gave rise to the 28 T cell receptor beta chains below, sequenced in a study of T cells in Graves' hyperthyroidism and ophthalmopathy. TCR beta CDR3 regions were amplified from RNA. Using the HTBI primer set, a first-round RT-PCR was run on the TCR CDR3. In TCRdb, the multiplex PCR reads were re-called with MiXCR into one record per CDR3 protein. Among hundreds of thousands of distinct CDR3 sequences listed, around 20% were seen once. The sequenced sample consisted of blood. The source of these receptors is a young man with Graves' ophthalmopathy.

This chain joins TRBV6-1 and TRBJ1-2, with TRBD1 matching over 10 bases. Germline V gene data show CDR1 as MNHNS and CDR2 as SASEGT. J gave up 10 bases and V 5 bases, and 7 bases lay outside the gene matches. This CDR3 spans 13 amino acids. The CDR3 region is CASSSGTGEHYTF. The CDR3, as DNA: TGTGCCAGCAGTTCCGGGACAGGGGAGCACTACACCTTC.

The chain combines TRBV24-1 with TRBJ2-1; 7 nucleotides agree with TRBD2. V dropped 6 bases and J dropped 7; count of bases not matched to a gene: 5. Looked up from germline, CDR1 is KGHDR and CDR2 is SFDVKD. This CDR3 is built from 13 residues. CDR3 protein: CATSQTSSNEQFF. DNA for the CDR3: TGTGCCACCAGTCAGACTAGCAGTAATGAGCAGTTCTTC.

The J gene is TRBJ1-5, the V gene TRBV28, with a possible D match to TRBD1 (6 bases). This CDR3 contains 15 residues. From germline, CDR1 is MDHEN and CDR2 SYDVKM. V was trimmed by 6 bases and J by 0 bases, leaving 12 bases between them. In nucleotides, the CDR3 is TGTGCCAGCAGGAGCAGGGGTTATAGCAATCAGCCCCAGCATTTT. Translation: CASRSRGYSNQPQHF.

A few counts support this clonotype. V is TRBV20-1 and J is TRBJ2-7; no reliable D call. V dropped 3 bases and J dropped 0 bases, with 9 bases sitting between them. This CDR3 is 13 amino acids long. Germline CDR1 reads DFQATT; CDR2 reads SNEGSKA (reference sequence). CDR3 coding DNA: TGCAGTGCTAGTCTCGCAGCCTCCTACGAGCAGTACTTC. Protein sequence: CSASLAASYEQYF.

This clonotype has a handful of counts. The genes are TRBV19 and TRBJ2-2; D call uncertain. The CDR3 contains 14 residues. Germline CDR1 and CDR2: LNHDA and SQIVND (reference sequence). Trimming removed 6 bases from V and 5 bases from J, with 13 bases in between. The CDR3 DNA sequence: TGTGCCAGTAGCCCTGACCGGATAACCGGGGAGCTGTTTTTT. Its protein product is CASSPDRITGELFF. Full variable domain (missing parts from reference TRBV19 and TRBJ2-2): DGGITQSPKYLFRKEGQNVTLSCEQNLNHDAMYWYRQDPGQGLRLIYYSQIVNDFQKGDIAEGYSVSREKKESFPLTVTSAQKNPTAFYLCASSPDRITGELFFGEGSRLTVL.

This chain uses TRBV20-1 with TRBJ2-7; 9 bases agree with TRBD2. CDR3 length equals 15 residues. The J segment lost 6 bases and the V segment lost 0 bases, leaving 9 bases of the junction unmatched. In germline, CDR1 is DFQATT, CDR2 SNEGSKA (reference sequence). The CDR3 DNA is TGCAGTGCTAGAGAAGAGACTAGCGGCTTTATCGAGCAGTACTTC. Translated: CSAREETSGFIEQYF.

This clonotype came up a few times. V gene TRBV4-1 combines with J gene TRBJ2-7; TRBD1 aligns across 12 bases. The CDR3 is made up of 16 amino acids. V lost 1 base, J lost 2 bases, and 3 bases stayed unmatched. The germline gives CDR1 MGHRA, CDR2 YSYEKL. This CDR3 reads CASSQGWDRGPYEQYF. CDR3 nucleotide sequence: TGCGCCAGCAGCCAAGGTTGGGACAGGGGGCCCTACGAGCAGTACTTC.

The V and J genes are TRBV20-1 and TRBJ2-5; D uncertain. Per germline, CDR1 DFQATT and CDR2 SNEGSKA (reference sequence). This CDR3 spans 12 amino acids. The V end was cut by 1 base, the J end by 0 bases, with 3 bases between. CDR3 nucleotide sequence: TGCAGTGCTAGAGGGTACCAAGAGACCCAGTACTTC. Translating it yields CSARGYQETQYF.

This clonotype has just a few counts. V usage is TRBV12-3 or TRBV12-4 and J usage is TRBJ2-2, with TRBD1 matching 10 bases. This CDR3 has 15 residues. V shed 5 bases, J shed 5 bases, and the junction held 5 bases outside the gene matches. CDR3 nucleotide sequence: TGTGCCAGCAGTGCGACAGGGGGCGGAACCGGGGAGCTGTTTTTT. Its translation: CASSATGGGTGELFF.

This chain joins TRBV25-1 and TRBJ2-7, with a possible D match to TRBD2 (7 bases). Per germline, CDR1 MGHDK and CDR2 SYGVNS. With 3 bases removed from V and 5 bases from J, the gap between germline ends came to 26 bases. This CDR3 region has 18 residues. The CDR3 loop is CASSERGGARGRLNEQYF. The DNA of the CDR3 is TGTGCCAGCAGTGAGAGGGGGGGGGCGCGCGGGAGATTAAACGAGCAGTACTTC.

V is TRBV29-1 and J is TRBJ2-7; 7 bases line up with TRBD2. The CDR3 contains 13 residues. The trim removed 8 bases at V and 0 bases at J, leaving 7 bases unmatched. CDR1 and CDR2 (germline): SQVTM, ANQGSEA. CDR3 bases: TGCAGCTTCGTAGCGGGTGGCTCCTACGAGCAGTACTTC. Translating gives CSFVAGGSYEQYF.

The chain recombines TRBV4-1 with TRBJ2-1; no reliable D call. CDR1 is MGHRA and CDR2 is YSYEKL in the germline V gene. The CDR3 has 12 residues. The germline V and J ends were trimmed by 0 bases and 5 bases, with 2 bases remaining between them. In DNA, the CDR3 is TGCGCCAGCAGCCAAGATCACAATGAGCAGTTCTTC. Its protein product is CASSQDHNEQFF.

This clonotype was picked up a small number of times. The chain links TRBV9 to TRBJ2-5; a weak D match, TRBD2 (6 bases). The CDR3 is 15 amino acids. The germline gives CDR1 SGDLS, CDR2 YYNGEE. The V end lost 3 bases, the J end lost 2 bases, and 14 bases lay between the germline ends. The CDR3 coding sequence is TGTGCCAGCAGCGCTAGCGCCAGGGCACAAGAGACCCAGTACTTC. Translation: CASSASARAQETQYF.

The chain employs TRBV12-3 or TRBV12-4 and TRBJ2-7, with TRBD2 identical over 11 bases. The J segment lost 5 bases and the V segment lost 7 bases, leaving 10 bases of the junction unmatched. This CDR3 is 15 amino acids long. The CDR3 sequence is CASTSTSGRNHEQYF. The DNA of the CDR3 is TGTGCCAGCACCAGTACTAGCGGGAGAAACCACGAGCAGTACTTC.

V and J are TRBV9 and TRBJ1-4; maybe TRBD1 (5 bases). This CDR3 spans 14 amino acids. V lost 3 bases and J 5 bases, leaving 11 bases between the germline ends. The germline gives CDR1 SGDLS, CDR2 YYNGEE. The CDR3 DNA is TGTGCCAGCAGCGCGGACGAGGGGAATGAAAAACTGTTTTTT. This codes for CASSADEGNEKLFF.

This clonotype was detected only a few times. The gene calls are TRBV7-6 and TRBJ2-1; no clear D gene. The CDR3 has 15 residues. V was pared by 5 bases and J by 0 bases, with 11 bases between. Germline CDR1 and CDR2: SGHVS and FNYEAQ. CDR3 region: CASSLQRASYNEQFF. CDR3 coding DNA: TGTGCCAGCAGCCTCCAGAGAGCCTCCTACAATGAGCAGTTCTTC.

The genes are TRBV4-3 and TRBJ2-2; 8 bases align to TRBD1. Trimming removed 3 bases from V and 7 bases from J; junction bases left unmatched: 10. The CDR3 extends over 16 amino acids. The germline V gene has CDR1 LGHNA and CDR2 YSLEER. The CDR3 here is CASSQRPGQAVGELFF. DNA of the CDR3: TGCGCCAGCAGCCAGAGACCGGGACAGGCGGTCGGGGAGCTGTTTTTT.

This clonotype has more than one count but fewer than ten. This sequence joins TRBV2 and TRBJ2-3; the match to TRBD2 covers 9 bases. The V gene end was trimmed by 7 bases and the J gene end by 2 bases; junction bases not matched to a gene: 13. Germline V CDR1 and CDR2: SNHLY, FYNNEI. The CDR3 has 17 residues. The CDR3 sequence: CASTDFSGSRFTDTQYF. CDR3 in DNA: TGTGCCAGCACCGACTTTAGCGGGAGTCGTTTCACAGATACGCAGTATTTT.

This clonotype was detected many times. CDR3 sequence reads: CASSSAGHSYEQYF. In DNA, the CDR3 is TGTGCCAGCAGCTCCGCAGGCCACTCCTACGAGCAGTACTTC. The chain has TRBV11-3 and TRBJ2-7; D is uncertain. The germline V and J ends were trimmed by 4 bases and 0 bases, with 10 bases remaining between them. CDR1 SGHNT and CDR2 YENEEA come from the germline V gene. The CDR3 loop spans 14 amino acids.

The chain has TRBV7-3 and TRBJ1-6; 11 bases agree with TRBD1. The ends lost 5 bases at V and 7 bases at J; junction bases unmatched: 4. This CDR3 contains 15 residues. Germline CDR1 reads SGHTA; CDR2 reads FQGTGA. CDR3 DNA: TGTGCCAGCAGCGCTGGGGACAGGGGGAATTCACCCCTCCACTTT. Translation gives CASSAGDRGNSPLHF.

The chain uses TRBV20-1 and TRBJ1-5; D is undetermined. This CDR3 is 14 amino acids long. The germline gives CDR1 DFQATT, CDR2 SNEGSKA (reference sequence). Trimming stripped 4 bases from V and 2 bases from J, with 12 bases between. CDR3 nucleotide sequence: TGCAGTGCTAACACGGACGGTGGCAATCAGCCCCAGCATTTT. Its translation: CSANTDGGNQPQHF.

This chain links TRBV27 with TRBJ2-1, with TRBD1 matching 7 bases. V lost 6 bases to trimming and J lost 7 bases; unmatched junction nucleotides: 12. Germline assignment: CDR1 MNHEY and CDR2 SMNVEV (reference sequence). CDR3 length equals 15 residues. The CDR3 bases are TGTGCCAGCAGCTTGACAGGGATTGATGGGAATGAGCAGTTCTTC. Translating gives CASSLTGIDGNEQFF.

This clonotype has ten or more counts. The genes are TRBV7-2 and TRBJ1-5; 12 positions match TRBD1. Trimming removed 5 bases from V and 6 bases from J; junction bases left unmatched: 5. CDR3 length equals 15 residues. Per the germline V gene, CDR1 is SGHTA and CDR2 is FQGNSA. The CDR3 DNA is TGTGCCAGCAGCCAGGGACAGGGGGCGAGTCAGCCCCAGCATTTT. This translates into CASSQGQGASQPQHF. The complete variable domain, with remaining parts taken from reference TRBV7-2 and TRBJ1-5, reads GAGVSQSPSNKVTEKGKDVELRCDPISGHTALYWYRQSLGQGLEFLIYFQGNSAPDKSGLPSDRFSAERTGGSVSTLTIQRTQQEDSAVYLCASSQGQGASQPQHFGDGTRLSIL.

The gene calls are TRBV2 and TRBJ2-7; 7 bases are shared with TRBD2. The CDR3 has 14 amino acids. Germline assignment: CDR1 SNHLY and CDR2 FYNNEI. With 3 bases clipped from V and 6 bases from J, the junction kept 8 bases outside the gene matches. The chain's CDR3 is CASSDGAGVSEQYF. In nucleotides, the CDR3 is TGTGCCAGCAGTGATGGCGCGGGAGTCAGCGAGCAGTACTTC.

This clonotype showed up many times. The chain combines TRBV7-2 with TRBJ2-7, with D perhaps TRBD1 (6 bases). Germline assignment: CDR1 SGHTA and CDR2 FQGNSA. CDR3 length: 17 residues. The ends were cut back, 6 bases at V and 2 bases at J, with 23 bases in the middle. The CDR3 nucleotides read TGTGCCAGCAGTGTGGTGTGGGGGCAGGACTCGACCTACGAGCAGTACTTC. This translates into CASSVVWGQDSTYEQYF. Combining the CDR3 with reference TRBV7-2 and TRBJ2-7 gives the whole variable domain GAGVSQSPSNKVTEKGKDVELRCDPISGHTALYWYRQSLGQGLEFLIYFQGNSAPDKSGLPSDRFSAERTGGSVSTLTIQRTQQEDSAVYLCASSVVWGQDSTYEQYFGPGTRLTVT.

The CDR3 DNA reads TGTGCCAGCAGTCCTTCCCTAGATAATTCACCCCTCCACTTT. As protein: CASSPSLDNSPLHF. The chain uses TRBV28 and TRBJ1-6, with D unclear. Germline loops: CDR1 MDHEN, CDR2 SYDVKM. The CDR3 runs 14 residues. Trimming left V 5 bases short and J 5 bases short, with 10 bases between. The full variable domain, in which reference TRBV28 and TRBJ1-6 provide the parts outside the CDR3, is DVKVTQSSRYLVKRTGEKVFLECVQDMDHENMFWYRQDPGLGLRLIYFSYDVKMKEKGDIPEGYSVSREKKERFSLILESASTNQTSMYLCASSPSLDNSPLHFGNGTRLTVT.

In this sample, this clonotype turned up many times. The chain links TRBV2 to TRBJ2-7; no definite D call. From germline, CDR1 is SNHLY and CDR2 FYNNEI. Trimming removed 5 bases at V and 6 bases at J, with 11 bases between. The CDR3 covers 12 residues. The CDR3, as DNA: TGTGCCAGCAGTCAAGGATCCGCCGAGCAGTACTTC. The encoded protein is CASSQGSAEQYF.

The chain joins TRBV7-3 to TRBJ2-1; TRBD2 agrees at 8 bases. The CDR3 spans 16 residues. Looked up from germline, CDR1 is SGHTA and CDR2 is FQGTGA. Losses at the gene ends were 5 bases for V and 0 bases for J; bases not matched to a gene: 6. The CDR3, as DNA: TGTGCCAGCAGCAGCAAGCGGGGGAGCTCCTACAATGAGCAGTTCTTC. It translates to CASSSKRGSSYNEQFF.